The sequence of this T cell receptor beta chain was determined in a study of shared clonotypes between healthy human individuals (TCRdb year 2020). Study-level background: A few men and a couple of women, aged 18 to 49 years, made up the cohort. For each donor, three plates each were used for CD4 naive and CD4 memory, two plates were used for CD8 naive, and one plate was used for CD8 memory. Blood TCR repertoires of several healthy adults were deeply sequenced to estimate repertoire size and the extent of clonotype sharing between individuals. Different laboratories and diverse techniques were used to prepare libraries and sequence TCR repertoires, to increase sequencing depth and limit assay-specific biases. Between about 0.8 and 9 billion PBMCs per donor were obtained by leukapheresis. What the research found in general, with its limitations: Around 5.4% of naive CD4, 3.5% of naive CD8, approximately 2% of memory CD4, and 0.4% of memory CD8 clonotypes were shared across several donors. Incomplete sequencing was indicated by rarefaction of sorted-subset datasets, despite the large sequencing depth. Higher generation probabilities were observed for clonotypes shared by all four sorted-subset donors than for non-shared clonotypes. Pairwise subsampling led to the expectation that sequencing depth would affect the degree of clonotype sharing among donors. Larger estimated clonotype richness was generally found for naive subsets than for memory subsets. The genetic and exposure-history diversity represented was limited by the small number of donors. Sampling was restricted to blood, and TCR repertoires in tissues likely differ from the TCR repertoires found in blood.

With respect to this clone: Its cognate antigen has yet to be identified. No qualities accompany the bases; no much larger clone lies one base away.

Donors were healthy HIV-negative adults with no recently reported acute infections or vaccinations. Every donor was a Caucasian adult residing in Nashville, Tennessee, USA. CD4+ T cells were enriched by magnetic negative selection; naive cells were then positively selected on CD45RA, and the negative fraction formed the memory subset. After blood collection by leukapheresis, PBMCs were isolated using Ficoll-Histopaque density gradient centrifugation and then cryopreserved in the vapor phase of liquid nitrogen. Analytical flow cytometry was used to check the purity and quantity of each magnetically sorted T cell population. Each sorted fraction had its genomic DNA isolated and then quantified by UV absorbance on a Nanodrop 2000c. The germline V gene (reference sequence) gives CDR1 as GTSNPN and CDR2 as SVGIG. The CDR3 covers 14 residues, taking in both the cysteine and the phenylalanine. Solely the CDR3 DNA is kept, with 42 bases framed from the first base. Between the V and J ends, shortened by 4 bases and 1 base respectively, the junction contains 13 bases.

Using the deep immunoSEQ assay, multiplex PCR amplified TCR CDR3 regions from genomic DNA. Extracted genomic DNA from each cell subset was distributed evenly across all wells of several immunoSEQ 96-well plates, and each plate was treated as a replicate. For sorted subsets, each replicate PCR was loaded with approximately 200 ng genomic DNA, equivalent to 25,000 to 35,000 T cell genomes. Purified libraries were quantified with a Qubit 3.0 fluorometer, sized on a Bioanalyzer 2100, and re-quantified with the KAPA Library Quantification kit. Each immunoSEQ 96-well plate was sequenced on its own single-read 150-cycle Illumina NextSeq 550 flow cell. The authors' analysis ran thus. Because the immunoSEQ output held only junctional sequences and lacked quality scores, the filtering could not match the filtering applied to full-length reads. To assign V/J genes and CDR3, sequences were annotated using PyIR, a Python wrapper for IgBLAST v1.9, with IMGT germline references. Reads with weak V/J assignments (E-value above 1e-6), missing CDR3, stop codons, out-of-frame junctions, or ambiguous translated residues were removed. V3J clonotypes were defined as sequences sharing an identical inferred V gene, J gene, and CDR3 amino acid sequence. Percentage overlap between repertoires was computed as shared unique clonotypes divided by the size of the smaller repertoire. Richness of each repertoire was evaluated using RTK rarefaction, the Chao1 estimator, and Recon v2.1 estimates of unobserved clonotypes. For all TCRbeta clonotypes obtained by the gDNA method from a few donors, generation probabilities were computed with OLGA. TCRdb carries this immuneACCESS record with in-frame sequences only. Its versions omit some clonotypes, under half of them owing to an unresolved V gene in the studies checked, with the rest unexplained. D and trimming come from the DNA, and the V and J calls and clone size come from that table. This sample lists over a million clones; 60% to 80% were detected once. The top ten constitute roughly 1.5% of the sample.

The rearrangement joined TRBV30 to TRBJ1-2; a tentative D call is TRBD1 (6 bases match). This sequence originates from a man aged 18 to 30 in good health. Material: memory CD4+ T cells sorted from blood. The cell subset or site label for this specimen denotes: CD45RA-negative fraction. The nucleotide sequence is TGTGCCTGGATTAGGGACACTTTTAACTATGGCTACACCTTC. Translated, this is CAWIRDTFNYGYTF.